This is a list of T cell receptor beta chains from one sample in a study of T cells in Graves' hyperthyroidism and ophthalmopathy. TCRdb re-derived calls from the multiplex PCR reads in MiXCR, one entry per CDR3 protein. The sample lists about 580,000 distinct CDR3 sequences, roughly 50% occurring once. The sequencing input was peripheral blood or thyroid tissue (not recorded which). The receptors derive from a young woman with Graves' hyperthyroidism. Each CDR3 is given without its conserved first and last residue. The D gene is left open where the match is weak. Some rows mark clone size as missing; the rest say once, few, many or name a class of expanded clone.

d_gene | abundance | j_gene | v_gene | CDR3aa
TRBD1 | NA | TRBJ1-4 | TRBV7-9 | ASSSGQGAVGKLF
TRBD2 | NA | TRBJ2-7 | TRBV7-9 | ASTLQGSGGDEQY
NA | many | TRBJ2-5 | TRBV7-7 | ASSAVGETQY
NA | NA | TRBJ2-7 | TRBV24-1 | ATSDPAGHRINEQY
NA | NA | TRBJ2-2 | TRBV12-3/TRBV12-4 | ASTSGYGELL
TRBD1 | once | TRBJ1-6 | TRBV12-3/TRBV12-4 | ASSFGTGRRSPLH
NA | NA | TRBJ2-7 | TRBV6-1 | ASSESGGNYEQY
NA | many | TRBJ1-5 | TRBV6-6 | ASRSRAGVRGNQPQH
NA | NA | TRBJ2-2 | TRBV20-1 | SYAGRTTGELF
NA | many | TRBJ1-5 | TRBV7-2 | ASSLGTTPLSNQPQH
TRBD1 | NA | TRBJ2-7 | TRBV20-1 | SPGQGYEQY
NA | many | TRBJ1-5 | TRBV6-5 | ASTLGRSSNQPQH
NA | NA | TRBJ2-3 | TRBV7-2 | ASSLLQANTQY
TRBD2 | NA | TRBJ2-7 | TRBV7-2 | ASSLGLAAYQQY
TRBD1 | NA | TRBJ2-7 | TRBV9 | ASSGATGSGYEQY
NA | many | TRBJ1-5 | TRBV2 | ATRPGPWINQPQH
TRBD2 | NA | NA | TRBV11-2 | ASSLRASGRNEQF
NA | many | TRBJ1-4 | TRBV12-3/TRBV12-4 | ASSASLTLF
TRBD1 | many | TRBJ1-3 | TRBV10-3 | ANSGTGTLNTIY
NA | few | TRBJ2-7 | TRBV12-3/TRBV12-4 | ASSPEDTPYEQY
NA | many | TRBJ2-7 | TRBV7-2 | ASSDILSEQY
TRBD1 | many | TRBJ1-2 | TRBV29-1 | SVELRGDRVYGYT
NA | many | TRBJ1-1 | TRBV20-1 | SARKVTEAF
NA | NA | TRBJ2-7 | TRBV5-1 | ASSTSTRSSEQY
TRBD1 | few | TRBJ1-1 | TRBV5-6 | ASLTTGGTEAF
NA | NA | TRBJ1-1 | TRBV24-1 | ATAGGPFTEAF
NA | many | TRBJ2-7 | TRBV20-1 | SASVGGEQY
NA | many | TRBJ2-2 | TRBV5-1 | ASSLAGSGGGELF
NA | NA | TRBJ2-5 | TRBV7-8 | ASSLWPQY
NA | once | TRBJ1-4 | TRBV7-9 | ASTVTGPNEKLF
NA | NA | TRBJ1-1 | TRBV7-2 | ASSLFRNTETF
NA | NA | TRBJ1-2 | TRBV10-3 | AISPTRTSDGYT
TRBD2 | many | TRBJ2-7 | TRBV2 | ASSEGLADYEQY
TRBD1 | few | TRBJ2-7 | TRBV18 | ASSHVQGAIEQY
NA | many | NA | TRBV7-2 | ASSLVGDEQF
NA | many | TRBJ2-7 | TRBV7-9 | ASSLMPTYEQY
NA | many | TRBJ1-1 | TRBV11-1 | ASSLRLGARNTEAF